The next 25 T cell receptor beta chains were all read from a single sample in a study of shared clonotypes between healthy human individuals. Clones were read by immunoSEQ multiplex PCR, and TCRdb kept only the in-frame ones, dropping some. The sample yields hundreds of thousands of clones, 97% seen once. The sequencing sample was made of naive CD4+ T cells sorted from blood. As for subset: CD45RA+ positively selected. Receptor source: a woman aged 30 to 39 in good health.

This chain links TRBV28 with TRBJ2-7, with 7 bases aligning to TRBD2. From germline, CDR1 is MDHEN and CDR2 SYDVKM. This CDR3 spans 17 amino acids. V lost 5 bases to trimming and J lost 1 base; unmatched junction nucleotides: 14. The DNA of the CDR3 is TGTGCCAGCAGTGCCATTCCAGCTAGCGGCCAATCCTACGAGCAGTACTTC. Its translation is CASSAIPASGQSYEQYF.

The genes are TRBV11-2 and TRBJ2-7, with D possibly TRBD1 on 5 matching bases. The V gene's germline CDR1 is SGHAT and CDR2 FQNNGV. This CDR3 spans 14 amino acids. With 5 bases removed from V and 1 base from J, the gap between germline ends came to 12 bases. The CDR3 nucleotides are TGTGCCAGCAGCCCCCAGGGTTTGTCCTACGAGCAGTACTTC. Protein product: CASSPQGLSYEQYF.

CDR3 loop: CASMKAGGGRSYEQYF. CDR3 DNA sequence: TGTGCCAGCATGAAGGCCGGGGGAGGGCGGTCCTACGAGCAGTACTTC. The V call is TRBV28, the J call TRBJ2-7; the match to TRBD2 covers 7 bases. Germline CDR1 MDHEN, CDR2 SYDVKM. The CDR3 is 16 amino acids. The V gene end was trimmed by 7 bases and the J gene end by 1 base; junction bases not matched to a gene: 13.

The V call is TRBV9, the J call TRBJ2-1; 9 bases match TRBD1. There are 15 residues in the CDR3. CDR1 and CDR2 (germline): SGDLS, YYNGEE. V dropped 3 bases and J dropped 5; count of bases not matched to a gene: 6. The DNA for the CDR3 is TGTGCCAGCAGCGCAACGGGACAGGGAAACAATGAGCAGTTCTTC. Encoded protein: CASSATGQGNNEQFF.

The chain carries TRBV2 and TRBJ2-2; D is possibly TRBD2 (6 bases). The CDR3 is made up of 15 amino acids. V was shortened by 5 bases and J by 0 bases, with 10 bases between the two germline ends. CDR1 is SNHLY and CDR2 is FYNNEI in the germline V gene. CDR3 region: CASSIGGSNTGELFF. The CDR3 DNA reads as TGTGCCAGCAGTATCGGGGGATCGAACACCGGGGAGCTGTTTTTT. Supplemented by reference TRBV2 and TRBJ2-2, the full variable domain reads EPEVTQTPSHQVTQMGQEVILRCVPISNHLYFYWYRQILGQKVEFLVSFYNNEISEKSEIFDDQFSVERPDGSNFTLKIRSTKLEDSAMYFCASSIGGSNTGELFFGEGSRLTVL.

The rearrangement links TRBV27 to TRBJ2-2; 12 bases match TRBD2. Germline assignment: CDR1 MNHEY and CDR2 SMNVEV (reference sequence). Trimming removed 3 bases from V and 10 bases from J; junction bases left unmatched: 18. The CDR3 has 19 residues. The DNA of the CDR3 is TGTGCCAGCAGTTTTAAGTACAGCCTAGCGGGAGGGCGGGTCGAGGAGCTGTTTTTT. It codes for CASSFKYSLAGGRVEELFF.

V is TRBV5-1 and J is TRBJ1-5; TRBD1 aligns across 8 bases. CDR1 SGHRS and CDR2 YFSETQ come from the germline V gene. V trimming: 5 bases; J trimming: 2 bases; junction bases outside the gene matches: 6. CDR3 size: 15 residues. In DNA form, the CDR3 reads TGCGCCAGCAGTTATGGACAGGGCGGCAATCAGCCCCAGCATTTT. Amino acids: CASSYGQGGNQPQHF. Combining the CDR3 with reference TRBV5-1 and TRBJ1-5 gives the whole variable domain KAGVTQTPRYLIKTRGQQVTLSCSPISGHRSVSWYQQTPGQGLQFLFEYFSETQRNKGNFPGRFSGRQFSNSRSEMNVSTLELGDSALYLCASSYGQGGNQPQHFGDGTRLSIL.

This chain links TRBV5-4 with TRBJ1-6, with D perhaps TRBD1 (5 bases). The CDR3 has 16 amino acids. Per germline, CDR1 SGHNT and CDR2 YYREEE (reference sequence). V lost 4 bases and J lost 14, with 25 bases in between. The DNA of the CDR3 is TGTGCCAGCAGCCCTGACGCGGGGCGGATTGTTAGAACCCTCCACTTT. Its protein is CASSPDAGRIVRTLHF.

V is TRBV6-1 and J is TRBJ2-2, with D possibly being TRBD2 (6 bases). CDR3 size: 16 residues. Looked up from germline, CDR1 is MNHNS and CDR2 is SASEGT. V was cut by 0 bases and J by 6 bases, with 14 bases left in between. The CDR3 loop is CASSEARAGPSGELFF. CDR3 bases: TGTGCCAGCAGTGAAGCACGAGCGGGTCCTTCCGGGGAGCTGTTTTTT.

The chain couples TRBV19 to TRBJ2-2; TRBD2 aligns across 14 bases. The V and J ends lost 4 bases and 4 bases, in that order; junction bases with no gene match: 8. Germline V CDR1 and CDR2: LNHDA, SQIVND (reference sequence). CDR3 length equals 18 residues. Here the CDR3 reads CASSTLTSGRATTGELFF. CDR3 coding DNA: TGTGCCAGTAGTACCCTGACTAGCGGGAGGGCCACCACCGGGGAGCTGTTTTTT.

CDR3 DNA: TGCGCCAGCAGCCCTGAGGATTTTAGCGGAAACTACGAGCAGTACTTC. Amino acid sequence: CASSPEDFSGNYEQYF. The chain is built from TRBV4-1 and TRBJ2-7; a possible D gene is TRBD2 (6 bases). V gave up 4 bases and J gave up 3 bases, with 19 bases separating them. The CDR3 extends over 16 amino acids. The V gene's germline CDR1 is MGHRA and CDR2 YSYEKL.

This chain joins TRBV19 and TRBJ2-3, with D possibly being TRBD2 (6 bases). The CDR3 spans 15 residues. Trimming removed 6 bases at V and 1 base at J, with 14 bases between. Germline CDR1 reads LNHDA; CDR2 reads SQIVND (reference sequence). In DNA form, the CDR3 reads TGTGCCAGTAGAGTGACCGGGAGAGGCACAGATACGCAGTATTTT. As protein: CASRVTGRGTDTQYF.

In regard to this clone: The sample has other DNA sequences that encode this CDR3 too. The DNA of the CDR3 is TGTGCCAGCAGCACCGGGACTAGCTCCTACAATGAGCAGTTCTTC. Protein: CASSTGTSSYNEQFF. The J gene is TRBJ2-1, the V gene TRBV7-9; 8 positions match TRBD2. CDR1 is SEHNR and CDR2 is FQNEAQ in the germline V gene (reference sequence). The CDR3 totals 15 residues. Trimming removed 5 bases from V and 0 bases from J; junction bases left unmatched: 3.

The V gene is TRBV28, the J gene TRBJ2-5, with D hard to call. The DNA end lines up better with TRBJ2-7; the J call may be wrong. CDR3 size: 12 residues. Germline values: CDR1 MDHEN, CDR2 SYDVKM. CDR3 DNA: TGTGCCAGCAGTTTTTACGGCTACGAGCAGTACTTC. Translating gives CASSFYGYEQYF.

The V call is TRBV5-4, the J call TRBJ1-2, with D tentatively TRBD1 (6 bases). The CDR3 runs to 17 residues. Trimming took 4 bases from V and 5 from J, leaving 24 bases between them. Germline CDR1 is SGHNT and CDR2 is YYREEE (reference sequence). In DNA form, the CDR3 reads TGTGCCAGCAGCGGCAAACAGGGTCCCGATGGGTATTATGGCTACACCTTC. As protein: CASSGKQGPDGYYGYTF.

The V and J genes are TRBV5-4 and TRBJ2-7, with 10 positions matching TRBD1. The germline V gene has CDR1 SGHNT and CDR2 YYREEE (reference sequence). This CDR3 region has 15 residues. V shed 2 bases and J 6 bases; nucleotides not matched to a gene: 8. In DNA form, the CDR3 reads TGTGCCAGCAGCTTAACCCGGGACAGGGGACGCGAGCAGTACTTC. Its translation: CASSLTRDRGREQYF.

The chain joins TRBV28 to TRBJ1-2; 8 nucleotides align to TRBD1. This CDR3 region has 15 residues. Trimming at V came to 6 bases and at J to 0 bases, leaving 6 bases not matched to a gene. CDR1 and CDR2 from the germline V gene are MDHEN and SYDVKM. CDR3 sequence: CASRKAGGSNYGYTF. The CDR3 DNA reads as TGTGCCAGCAGGAAAGCAGGGGGCTCTAACTATGGCTACACCTTC.

This chain connects TRBV2 to TRBJ2-1; TRBD2 matches 10 bases. Germline V CDR1 and CDR2: SNHLY, FYNNEI. After removal of 3 bases from V and 3 bases from J, the junction contained 8 bases not matched to a gene. The CDR3 totals 17 residues. The CDR3 bases are TGTGCCAGCAGTGACTACGGAGCGGGAGGGAGCTACAATGAGCAGTTCTTC. Its translation: CASSDYGAGGSYNEQFF.

This chain joins TRBV6-1 and TRBJ1-5, with 9 positions matching TRBD1. The junction had 3 bases not matched to a gene; V was cut back by 6 bases and J by 0 bases. This CDR3 is built from 15 residues. Germline V gene lookup returns CDR1 MNHNS and CDR2 SASEGT. The CDR3 region has the DNA TGTGCCAGCAGGTGGGGACAGGGTAGCAATCAGCCCCAGCATTTT. Encoded protein: CASRWGQGSNQPQHF.

This chain links TRBV10-3 with TRBJ2-2; 7 bases map to TRBD2. V lost 11 bases and J lost 7; bases outside the gene matches: 10. Germline V CDR1 and CDR2: ENHRY, SYGVKD. The CDR3 extends over 13 amino acids. CDR3 residues: CAVSRGGVGELFF. The CDR3 DNA follows: TGTGCCGTTTCCCGGGGAGGGGTCGGGGAGCTGTTTTTT.

The chain links TRBV28 to TRBJ1-2; possible D gene TRBD1, 5 bases. The CDR3 has 14 residues. The germline V gene has CDR1 MDHEN and CDR2 SYDVKM. The germline V and J ends were trimmed by 1 base and 2 bases, with 8 bases remaining between them. The CDR3 here is CASSLSDSNYGYTF. CDR3 DNA sequence: TGTGCCAGCAGTTTATCCGACAGCAACTATGGCTACACCTTC.

The chain couples TRBV9 to TRBJ2-7; 7 nucleotides align to TRBD2. V lost 1 base and J lost 5; bases outside the gene matches: 12. The CDR3 runs to 16 residues. Germline V CDR1 and CDR2: SGDLS, YYNGEE. CDR3 sequence (DNA): TGTGCCAGCAGCGTACCTCAAGCGGGAACCCTTGACGAGCAGTACTTC. It is translated as CASSVPQAGTLDEQYF.

The rearrangement links TRBV6-5 to TRBJ2-1, with 8 bases fitting TRBD1. Per germline, CDR1 MNHEY and CDR2 SVGAGI. V lost 0 bases and J lost 15; bases outside the gene matches: 13. The CDR3 extends over 15 amino acids. The CDR3 region has the DNA TGTGCCAGCAGTTACTCTGCCAGGGGGCTGCCGTATGCGTTCTTC. Protein sequence: CASSYSARGLPYAFF.

The chain recombines TRBV11-2 with TRBJ2-5; the D is unclear. The end of the DNA fits TRBJ2-7 better, so the J call may be wrong. The V gene's germline CDR1 is SGHAT and CDR2 FQNNGV. CDR3 length: 14 amino acids. CDR3 residues: CASSLFSDSYEQYF. In DNA, the CDR3 is TGTGCCAGCAGCTTATTTTCTGACTCCTACGAGCAGTACTTC.

The chain recombines TRBV19 with TRBJ1-5; D remains unclear. V lost 2 bases, J lost 11 bases, and 10 bases lay in between. Germline lookup yields CDR1 LNHDA and CDR2 SQIVND (reference sequence). The CDR3 is made up of 12 amino acids. The CDR3 loop is CASSIIGSAQHF. In DNA, the CDR3 is TGTGCCAGTAGTATAATCGGGTCGGCCCAGCATTTT.